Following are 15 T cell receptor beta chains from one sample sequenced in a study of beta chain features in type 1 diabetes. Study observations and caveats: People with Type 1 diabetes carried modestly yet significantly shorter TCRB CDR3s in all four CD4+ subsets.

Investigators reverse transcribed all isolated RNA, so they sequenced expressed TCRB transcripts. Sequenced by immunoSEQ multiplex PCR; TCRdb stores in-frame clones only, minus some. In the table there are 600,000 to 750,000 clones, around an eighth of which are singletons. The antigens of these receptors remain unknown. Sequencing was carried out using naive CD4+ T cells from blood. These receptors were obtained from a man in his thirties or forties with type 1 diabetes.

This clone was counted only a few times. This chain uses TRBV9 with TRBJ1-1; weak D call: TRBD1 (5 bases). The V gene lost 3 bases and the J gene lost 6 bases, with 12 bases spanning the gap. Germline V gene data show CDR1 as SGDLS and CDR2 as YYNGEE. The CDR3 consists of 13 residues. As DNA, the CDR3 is TGTGCCAGCAGCGCTTCGACAGTTCCTGAAGCTTTCTTT. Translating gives CASSASTVPEAFF.

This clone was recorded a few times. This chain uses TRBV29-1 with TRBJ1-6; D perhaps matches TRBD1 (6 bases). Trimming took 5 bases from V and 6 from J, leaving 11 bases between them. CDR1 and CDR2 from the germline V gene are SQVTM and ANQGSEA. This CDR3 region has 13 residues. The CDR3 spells CSVSGAVNSPLHF. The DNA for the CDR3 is TGCAGCGTTTCAGGGGCCGTTAATTCACCCCTCCACTTT.

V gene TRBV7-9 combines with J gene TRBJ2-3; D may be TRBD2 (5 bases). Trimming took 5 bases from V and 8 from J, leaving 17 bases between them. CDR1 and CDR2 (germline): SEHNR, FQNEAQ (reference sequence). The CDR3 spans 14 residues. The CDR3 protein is CASSNYEGSGTQYF. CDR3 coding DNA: TGTGCCAGCAGCAACTACGAGGGATCCGGTACGCAGTATTTT.

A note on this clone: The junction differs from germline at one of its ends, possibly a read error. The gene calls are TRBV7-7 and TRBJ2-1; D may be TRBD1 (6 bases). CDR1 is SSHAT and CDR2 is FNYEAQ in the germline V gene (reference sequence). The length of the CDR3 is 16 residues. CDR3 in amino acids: CASSSGQRSSYNEQFF. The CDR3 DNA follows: TGTGCTAGCAGCTCAGGACAGAGAAGCTCCTACAATGAGCAGTTCTTC.

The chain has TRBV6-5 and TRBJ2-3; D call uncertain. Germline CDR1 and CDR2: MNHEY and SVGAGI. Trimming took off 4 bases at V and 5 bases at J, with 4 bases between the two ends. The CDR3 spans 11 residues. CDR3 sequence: CASSLLDTQYF. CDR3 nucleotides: TGTGCCAGCAGTTTATTAGATACGCAGTATTTT.

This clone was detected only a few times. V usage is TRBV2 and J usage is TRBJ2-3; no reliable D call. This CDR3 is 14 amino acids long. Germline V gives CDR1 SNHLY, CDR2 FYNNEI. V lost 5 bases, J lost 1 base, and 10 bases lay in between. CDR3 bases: TGTGCCAGCAGTTGGATGTGGGGCACAGATACGCAGTATTTT. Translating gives CASSWMWGTDTQYF.

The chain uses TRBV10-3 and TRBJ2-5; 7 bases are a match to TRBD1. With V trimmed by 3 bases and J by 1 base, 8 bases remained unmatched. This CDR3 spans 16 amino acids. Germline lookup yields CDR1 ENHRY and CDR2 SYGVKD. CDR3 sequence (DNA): TGTGCCATCAGTGATTCGACAGGGAAGGGCCAAGAGACCCAGTACTTC. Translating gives CAISDSTGKGQETQYF.

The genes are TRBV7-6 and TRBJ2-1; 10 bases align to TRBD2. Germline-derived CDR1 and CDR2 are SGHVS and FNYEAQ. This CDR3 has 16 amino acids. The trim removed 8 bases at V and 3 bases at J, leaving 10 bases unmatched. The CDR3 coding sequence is TGTGCCAGCGGGGCTAGCGGGGGCGCGAACTACAATGAGCAGTTCTTC. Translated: CASGASGGANYNEQFF.

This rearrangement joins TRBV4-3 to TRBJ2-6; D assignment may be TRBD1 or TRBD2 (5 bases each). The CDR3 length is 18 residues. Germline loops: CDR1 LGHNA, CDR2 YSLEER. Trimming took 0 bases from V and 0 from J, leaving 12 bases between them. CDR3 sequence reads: CASSQEGVRHSGANVLTF. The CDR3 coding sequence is TGCGCCAGCAGCCAAGAGGGGGTTCGACACTCTGGGGCCAACGTCCTGACTTTC.

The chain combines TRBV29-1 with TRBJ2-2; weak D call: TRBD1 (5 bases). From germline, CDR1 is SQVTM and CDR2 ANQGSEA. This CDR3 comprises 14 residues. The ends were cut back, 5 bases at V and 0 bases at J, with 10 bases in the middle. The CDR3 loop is CSVRTTANTGELFF. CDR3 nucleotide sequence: TGCAGCGTTCGGACAACTGCGAACACCGGGGAGCTGTTTTTT.

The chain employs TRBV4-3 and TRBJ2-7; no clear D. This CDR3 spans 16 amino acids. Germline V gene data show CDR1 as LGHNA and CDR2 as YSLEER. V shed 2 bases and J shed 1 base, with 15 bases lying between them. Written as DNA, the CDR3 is TGCGCCAGCAGCCAACAGGCAGGATACGGGTCCTACGAGCAGTACTTC. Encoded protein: CASSQQAGYGSYEQYF.

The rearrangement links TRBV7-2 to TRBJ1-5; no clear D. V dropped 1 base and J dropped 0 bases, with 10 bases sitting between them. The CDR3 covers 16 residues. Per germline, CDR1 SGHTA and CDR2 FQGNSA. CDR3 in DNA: TGTGCCAGCAGCTTAGGGGGAGTGCTTAGCAATCAGCCCCAGCATTTT. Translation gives CASSLGGVLSNQPQHF.

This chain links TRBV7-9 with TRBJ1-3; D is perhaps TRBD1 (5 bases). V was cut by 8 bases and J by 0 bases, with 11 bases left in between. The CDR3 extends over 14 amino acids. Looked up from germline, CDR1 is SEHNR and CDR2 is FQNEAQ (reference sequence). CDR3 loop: CASGTGYSGNTIYF. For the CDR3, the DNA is TGTGCCAGCGGAACAGGCTACTCTGGAAACACCATATATTTT.

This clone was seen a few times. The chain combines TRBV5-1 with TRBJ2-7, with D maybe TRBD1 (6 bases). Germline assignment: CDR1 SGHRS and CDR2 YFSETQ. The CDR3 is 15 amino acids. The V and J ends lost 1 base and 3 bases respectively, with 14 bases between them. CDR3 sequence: CASSLSEQGLYEQYF. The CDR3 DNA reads TGCGCCAGCAGCTTGTCGGAACAGGGCCTCTACGAGCAGTACTTC.

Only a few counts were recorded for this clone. DNA for the CDR3: TGTGCCAGTAGTGACGGACAGGGATGGCCTGAAGCTTTCTTT. Translated: CASSDGQGWPEAFF. The chain links TRBV19 to TRBJ1-1; 8 bases align to TRBD1. Germline CDR1 LNHDA, CDR2 SQIVND (reference sequence). Trimming took 5 bases from V and 6 from J; bases not matched to a gene: 8. This CDR3 comprises 14 residues.